Reported below is one T cell receptor (beta chain). No cognate antigen has been identified for it. The reads were generated on an Illumina HiSeq 2000. TCR beta cDNA libraries were prepared using 5'RACE template switching, which introduced a universal primer site and unique molecular identifiers. Priming for cDNA synthesis came from the TCR beta constant segment, and two successive PCR amplification steps followed. As for the authors' bioinformatics: MIGEC handled demultiplexing of the reads and grouping by UMI, while MiTCR was used to assemble and quantify clonotypes. Only TCR cDNA sequences supported by at least two reads were kept to exclude erroneous sequences. The tcR package was used for downstream repertoire analysis, and clonotypes were matched between fractions using CDR3 nucleotide sequence together with V segment. VDJmatch was used to annotate antigen specificity against VDJdb, with one amino acid substitution allowed in CDR3. Based on TCRdb reprocessing of the reads, there is one entry per CDR3 protein sequence, and DNA is missing. These V and J calls are TCRdb output, not the study's own analysis. The table held for this sample gives about 410,000 distinct CDR3 sequences. Of the sample, roughly 10% is held by the ten largest clones.

This record comes from a study of T cells expressing NK-cell markers (dated by TCRdb to 2020 to 2022). Some background on the complete study: Eight or nine donors provided sorted CD3+CD56+NKG2C+, CD3+CD56+NKG2C- and CD3+CD56-NKG2C+ T-cell subsets, whose TCR beta-chain repertoires were profiled. Illumina HiSeq 2000/2500, MiSeq or NextSeq was used to sequence libraries as 2 x 150 bp reads. The eight sequenced donors were randomly selected healthy volunteers, three men and five women. Of the eight sequenced donors, seven were found to be HCMV-seropositive and one was found to be HCMV-seronegative.

Broader findings and caveats from the paper: It remained unclear whether the expanded NKG2C-expressing T cell clones were specific for HCMV antigens. Those dominant clonotypes were again the most abundant among CD3+CD56-NKG2C+ cells in four donors, at roughly 25-60.1%. For several donors, the dominant CD3+CD56+NKG2C+ clonotypes were among the top 10 CD8+ clonotypes and accounted for 1.0-7.0% of CD8+ T cells.

A commercial ELISA kit detecting HCMV-specific IgG in serum was used to determine HCMV serostatus. Peripheral blood mononuclear cells were isolated from blood by Ficoll density gradient centrifugation. The sample was blood T cells: a sorted CD56 or NKG2C T cell subset, CD4+ or CD8+ T cells, or bulk PBMC T cells (not recorded which). This TCR derives from a woman in her 50s in good health. Donor details come from another sample of the same person, matched by shared clones.

Here the CDR3 is given as CASSMGVSSGNTIYF. The chain employs TRBV25-1 and TRBJ1-3; as DNA is missing, the TRBD1 call by TCRdb cannot be tested. The germline V gene specifies MGHDK as CDR1 and SYGVNS as CDR2. The CDR3 covers 15 residues, taking in both the cysteine and the phenylalanine. No DNA is recorded.